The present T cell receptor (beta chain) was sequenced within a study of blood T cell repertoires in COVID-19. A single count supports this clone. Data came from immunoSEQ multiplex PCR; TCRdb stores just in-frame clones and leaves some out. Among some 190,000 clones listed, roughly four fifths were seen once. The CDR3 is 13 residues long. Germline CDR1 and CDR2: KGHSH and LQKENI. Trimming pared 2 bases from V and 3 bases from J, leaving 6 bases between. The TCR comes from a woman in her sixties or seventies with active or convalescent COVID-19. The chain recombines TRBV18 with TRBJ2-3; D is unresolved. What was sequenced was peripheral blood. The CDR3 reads CASSPSVTDTQYF. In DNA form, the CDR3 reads TGTGCCAGCTCACCATCTGTGACAGATACGCAGTATTTT.